This TCR beta chain was sequenced during a study of T cell responses to AZD1222 COVID-19 vaccine. The study, taken as a whole, reports: Following two doses of AZD1222, Spike-specific TCR breadth and depth rose. Unmutated variant regions reportedly attract nearly half of all spike-specific TCRs. CD4 TCRs covered the whole spike, strongest at regions 160-218 and 743-854.

The method was immunoSEQ multiplex PCR; TCRdb's version includes in-frame clones alone and lacks a portion of them. The sample holds approximately 80,000 clones, approximately 85% seen once. Second-dose recipients at about 4 or about 12 weeks were treated as one pooled group. About this clone itself: No antigen is known for it.

The CDR3 runs 11 residues. Germline values: CDR1 MNHEY, CDR2 SVGAGI. The V end was cut by 5 bases, the J end by 8 bases, with 8 bases between. The rearrangement links TRBV6-5 to TRBJ2-3, with D hard to call. This TCR came from an adult who received the AZD1222 COVID-19 vaccine. This material consisted of peripheral blood, taken 28 days after the second AZD1222 dose. The CDR3 region has the DNA TGTGCCAGCAGTATTATGGGTACGCAGTATTTT. Protein sequence: CASSIMGTQYF.